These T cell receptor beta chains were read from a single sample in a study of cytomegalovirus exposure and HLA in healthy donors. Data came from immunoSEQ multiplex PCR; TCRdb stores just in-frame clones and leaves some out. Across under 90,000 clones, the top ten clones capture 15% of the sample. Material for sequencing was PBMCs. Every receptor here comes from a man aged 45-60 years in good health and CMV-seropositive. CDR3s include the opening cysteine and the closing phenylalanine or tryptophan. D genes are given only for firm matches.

CASSLVADSGNTIYF TGTGCCAGCAGCTTGGTGGCGGACTCTGGAAACACCATATATTTT TRBJ1-3 NA 15 TRBV11-2
CAWRTSGYEQYF TGTGCCTGGAGGACTAGCGGCTACGAGCAGTACTTC TRBJ2-7 TRBD2 12 TRBV30
CASTFGRNTEAFF TGTGCCAGCACCTTTGGGAGGAACACTGAAGCTTTCTTT TRBJ1-1 NA 13 TRBV7-9
CASNGGQGRGNWENQYF TGTGCCAGCAACGGGGGGCAGGGCAGAGGAAACTGGGAGAACCAGTACTTC TRBJ2-5 NA 17 TRBV5-6
CSARRGEKLFF TGCAGCGCACGCAGGGGCGAAAAACTGTTTTTT TRBJ1-4 NA 11 TRBV29-1
CASSLSGRYGTGELFF TGTGCCAGCAGCCTTAGCGGGAGGTATGGCACCGGGGAGCTGTTTTTT TRBJ2-2 TRBD2 16 TRBV11-2
CSVEVTGPDGYTF TGCAGCGTTGAGGTGACAGGCCCCGATGGCTACACCTTC TRBJ1-2 NA 13 TRBV29-1
CASSFDRARRNTEAFF TGTGCCAGCAGCTTTGACAGGGCTCGACGGAACACTGAAGCTTTCTTT TRBJ1-1 TRBD1 16 TRBV7-2
CASSSPTRSAYEQYF TGTGCCAGCAGCTCCCCGACCCGGAGCGCCTACGAGCAGTACTTC TRBJ2-7 NA 15 TRBV7-6
CAWRYAPGGEAFF TGTGCCTGGAGATATGCCCCCGGTGGTGAAGCTTTCTTT TRBJ1-1 NA 13 TRBV30
CASRETGDHYGYTF TGCGCCAGCAGAGAGACAGGGGACCACTATGGCTACACCTTC TRBJ1-2 TRBD1 14 TRBV5-1
CASSPTGNSNTEAFF TGTGCCAGCAGCCCTACAGGAAACTCGAACACTGAAGCTTTCTTT TRBJ1-1 NA 15 TRBV7-3
CASSQDQNQPQHF TGCGCCAGCAGCCAAGATCAGAATCAGCCCCAGCATTTT TRBJ1-5 NA 13 TRBV4-3
CASRMGLISSYNEQFF TGTGCCAGCAGAATGGGACTTATCAGCTCCTACAATGAGCAGTTCTTC TRBJ2-1 NA 16 TRBV5-5
CGSRDRVADTQYF TGTGGGAGCCGGGACAGGGTTGCAGATACGCAGTATTTT TRBJ2-3 TRBD1 13 TRBV29-1
CASSQVTAGGYTF TGTGCCAGCAGCCAGGTGACAGCTGGTGGCTACACCTTC TRBJ1-2 NA 13 TRBV14
CASSLVSGKNEQFF TGTGCCAGCAGCTTAGTTAGCGGGAAGAATGAGCAGTTCTTC TRBJ2-1 TRBD2 14 TRBV11-3
CAWSVGQSSGANVLTF TGTGCCTGGAGTGTAGGACAGAGCTCTGGGGCCAACGTCCTGACTTTC TRBJ2-6 NA 16 TRBV30
CASSPRRLAGGKNTGELFF TGTGCCAGCAGCCCCAGGAGACTAGCGGGAGGGAAGAACACCGGGGAGCTGTTTTTT TRBJ2-2 TRBD2 19 TRBV9
CASNRDRDTGELFF TGTGCCAGCAACCGGGACAGAGACACCGGGGAGCTGTTTTTT TRBJ2-2 TRBD1 14 TRBV18
CAISDPGQSSGYTF TGTGCCATCAGTGACCCGGGACAGTCATCTGGCTACACCTTC TRBJ1-2 TRBD1 14 TRBV10-3
CAISDLTSGRADTQYF TGTGCCATCAGTGATTTGACTAGCGGGAGGGCAGATACGCAGTATTTT TRBJ2-3 TRBD2 16 TRBV10-3
CASSQLPGENEQYF TGCGCCAGCAGCCAGCTACCCGGAGAAAACGAGCAGTACTTC TRBJ2-7 NA 14 TRBV5-1
CASSLVLADNEQFF TGTGCCAGCAGCTTAGTCCTAGCGGACAATGAGCAGTTCTTC TRBJ2-1 TRBD2 14 TRBV7-2
CASQRDYEQYF TGTGCCAGCCAGCGGGACTACGAGCAGTACTTC TRBJ2-7 TRBD2 11 TRBV11-3
CASSPQSLGTGLGGELFF TGTGCCAGCAGCCCCCAATCACTCGGGACAGGTCTCGGCGGGGAGCTGTTTTTT TRBJ2-2 TRBD1 18 TRBV7-2
CAWSVTSGDEQFF TGTGCCTGGAGTGTAACCAGCGGGGACGAGCAGTTCTTC TRBJ2-1 TRBD2 13 TRBV30
CASSHPTGGNGYTF TGTGCCAGCAGCCATCCGACAGGGGGAAATGGCTACACCTTC TRBJ1-2 TRBD1 14 TRBV7-9
CASSLGGPGSLGEQFF TGTGCCAGCAGCTTAGGGGGCCCCGGGAGTCTGGGTGAGCAGTTCTTC TRBJ2-1 NA 16 TRBV7-2
CASSLASGSMTYEQYF TGTGCCAGCAGCTTAGCTAGCGGGAGTATGACCTACGAGCAGTACTTC TRBJ2-7 TRBD2 16 TRBV7-8
CASSSSRITSTDTQYF NA TRBJ2-3 NA 16 TRBV6-5
CASSYGGVNEKLFF TGTGCCAGCAGTTACGGAGGGGTTAATGAAAAACTGTTTTTT TRBJ1-4 NA 14 TRBV6-6
CASSLSPWGLSEQYF TGTGCCAGCAGCTTATCCCCCTGGGGGCTATCCGAGCAGTACTTC TRBJ2-7 NA 15 TRBV7-2
CAFRRMDRELYEQYF TGTGCCTTTCGGCGGATGGACAGGGAGTTATACGAGCAGTACTTC TRBJ2-7 TRBD1 15 TRBV30
CASNPGQGLSYTF TGTGCCAGCAACCCCGGACAGGGACTGTCCTACACCTTC TRBJ1-2 TRBD1 13 TRBV7-9
CASSLYQGRQPQHF TGTGCCAGCAGTTTATATCAGGGGCGTCAGCCCCAGCATTTT TRBJ1-5 NA 14 TRBV27
CASSLSQDTGELFF TGTGCCAGCAGCTTGTCTCAGGACACCGGGGAGCTGTTTTTT TRBJ2-2 NA 14 TRBV11-2
CASSSLAGITDTQYF TGTGCCAGCAGCTCCCTAGCGGGGATCACAGATACGCAGTATTTT TRBJ2-3 TRBD2 15 TRBV11-1
CASTGGAGGPYNEQFF TGCGCCAGCACCGGAGGAGCGGGAGGGCCCTACAATGAGCAGTTCTTC TRBJ2-1 TRBD2 16 TRBV5-1
CASLGTTNNEQFF TGTGCCAGCCTCGGGACTACAAACAATGAGCAGTTCTTC TRBJ2-1 TRBD2 13 TRBV2
CASSLIGQGTQETQYF TGTGCCAGCAGTTTAATAGGCCAGGGTACGCAAGAGACCCAGTACTTC TRBJ2-5 NA 16 TRBV27
CASSTGRTGPPQYF TGTGCCAGCAGCACCGGGCGGACAGGCCCCCCTCAGTACTTC TRBJ2-4 TRBD1 14 TRBV7-2
CAWSRTGGNSGNTIYF TGTGCCTGGAGCAGGACAGGGGGGAACTCTGGAAACACCATATATTTT TRBJ1-3 TRBD1 16 TRBV30
CAWDSTGAGANVLTF TGTGCCTGGGACTCAACAGGTGCTGGGGCCAACGTCCTGACTTTC TRBJ2-6 NA 15 TRBV30
CASSQDWGGPRLFNTEAFF TGTGCCAGTAGCCAAGATTGGGGTGGACCGAGACTATTCAACACTGAAGCTTTCTTT TRBJ1-1 NA 19 TRBV14
CASSLLASGGKVNTEAFF TGTGCCAGCAGCTTGCTGGCTAGTGGCGGAAAGGTGAACACTGAAGCTTTCTTT TRBJ1-1 NA 18 TRBV7-6
CASMVGTGVQPQHF TGTGCCAGCATGGTCGGGACAGGCGTTCAGCCCCAGCATTTT TRBJ1-5 TRBD1 14 TRBV27
CASRGTGGNQPQHF TGTGCCAGCAGAGGGACAGGAGGCAATCAGCCCCAGCATTTT TRBJ1-5 TRBD1 14 TRBV2
CATSRDQASGWYGYTF TGTGCCACCAGCAGAGATCAGGCCTCGGGGTGGTATGGCTACACCTTC TRBJ1-2 NA 16 TRBV15
CASSQVGLAGVETQYF TGCGCCAGCAGCCAAGTGGGGCTAGCGGGAGTGGAGACCCAGTACTTC TRBJ2-5 TRBD2 16 TRBV4-1